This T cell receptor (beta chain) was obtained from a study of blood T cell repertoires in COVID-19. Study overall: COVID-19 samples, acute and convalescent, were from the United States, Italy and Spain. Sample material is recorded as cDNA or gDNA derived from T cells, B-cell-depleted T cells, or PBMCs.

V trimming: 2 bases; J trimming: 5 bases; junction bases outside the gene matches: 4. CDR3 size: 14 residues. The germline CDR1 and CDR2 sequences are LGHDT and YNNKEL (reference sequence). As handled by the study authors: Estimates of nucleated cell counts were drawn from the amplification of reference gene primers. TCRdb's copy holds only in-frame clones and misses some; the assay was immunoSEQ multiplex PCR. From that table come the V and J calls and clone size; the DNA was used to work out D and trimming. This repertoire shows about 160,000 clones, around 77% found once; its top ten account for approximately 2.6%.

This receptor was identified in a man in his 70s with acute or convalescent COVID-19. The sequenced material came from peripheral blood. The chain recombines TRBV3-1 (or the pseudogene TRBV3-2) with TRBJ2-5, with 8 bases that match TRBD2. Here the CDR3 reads CASSQSGGEETQYF. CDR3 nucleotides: TGTGCCAGCAGCCAAAGCGGGGGAGAGGAGACCCAGTACTTC.